These 13 T cell receptor beta chains share one sample of origin, sequenced in a study of blood T cell repertoires in COVID-19. Method: immunoSEQ multiplex PCR; TCRdb's copy keeps in-frame clones and lacks some. The sample lists 110,000 or so clones; 85% to 90% were seen once. The source material was peripheral blood. Source of these receptors: a man between 70 and 80 years old with active or convalescent COVID-19.

This clone has more than one count but fewer than ten. The gene calls are TRBV14 and TRBJ1-2; no reliable D call. Germline CDR1 and CDR2: SGHDN and FVKESK. The CDR3 spans 16 residues. V gave up 2 bases and J gave up 3 bases, with 16 bases separating them. The CDR3 DNA sequence: TGTGCCAGCAGCCAAAACCACAGAGACACCCACTATGGCTACACCTTC. This translates into CASSQNHRDTHYGYTF.

The chain joins TRBV27 to TRBJ2-1, with 9 bases that match TRBD1. V gave up 4 bases and J gave up 6 bases; unmatched junction bases: 7. This CDR3 contains 15 residues. In germline, CDR1 is MNHEY, CDR2 SMNVEV (reference sequence). CDR3 DNA: TGTGCCAGCAGTTGGACAGGGGTCCCCTCCAATGAGCAGTTCTTC. Amino acid sequence: CASSWTGVPSNEQFF.

The chain employs TRBV9 and TRBJ1-2; no definite D call. V was cut by 3 bases and J by 4 bases, with 25 bases left in between. Germline assignment: CDR1 SGDLS and CDR2 YYNGEE. This CDR3 is built from 18 residues. The CDR3 reads CASSENPLGLEDSYGYTF. The CDR3, as DNA: TGTGCCAGCAGCGAGAACCCCCTAGGACTAGAAGACTCCTATGGCTACACCTTC.

CDR3 loop: CASSWQGYTEAFF. The CDR3 region has the DNA TGTGCCAGCAGTTGGCAGGGGTACACTGAAGCTTTCTTT. The J gene is TRBJ1-1, the V gene TRBV28; TRBD1 might be the D (6 bases). The V gene lost 4 bases and the J gene lost 3 bases, with 9 bases spanning the gap. This CDR3 is built from 13 residues. In germline, CDR1 is MDHEN, CDR2 SYDVKM.

The chain links TRBV6-5 to TRBJ1-2; 8 nucleotides agree with TRBD1. Germline values: CDR1 MNHEY, CDR2 SVGAGI. CDR3 size: 14 residues. With 6 bases clipped from V and 0 bases from J, the junction kept 3 bases outside the gene matches. The CDR3 region is CASRTGVANYGYTF. The DNA for the CDR3 is TGTGCCAGCAGGACAGGGGTCGCTAACTATGGCTACACCTTC.

Of note for this clone: At one boundary the junction diverges from the germline segment, which might be a read error. The gene calls are TRBV18 and TRBJ2-2, with D possibly matching TRBD2 (6 bases). The CDR3 has 16 amino acids. Germline assignment: CDR1 KGHSH and CDR2 LQKENI. In DNA, the CDR3 is TGTGCCAGCTTACCACGGGTTTCGGGGGACACCGGGGAGCTGTTTTTT. Translated: CASLPRVSGDTGELFF.

The sample holds a few counts of this clone. The V call is TRBV28, the J call TRBJ2-7; 13 bases match TRBD2. The length of the CDR3 is 15 residues. The germline CDR1 and CDR2 sequences are MDHEN and SYDVKM. V was clipped by 7 bases and J by 2 bases; unmatched bases: 5. CDR3 region: CASIELAGGPYEQYF. CDR3 DNA: TGTGCCAGCATTGAACTAGCGGGAGGGCCCTACGAGCAGTACTTC. Using reference TRBV28 and TRBJ2-7 for the parts outside the CDR3, the full variable domain is DVKVTQSSRYLVKRTGEKVFLECVQDMDHENMFWYRQDPGLGLRLIYFSYDVKMKEKGDIPEGYSVSREKKERFSLILESASTNQTSMYLCASIELAGGPYEQYFGPGTRLTVT.

The chain employs TRBV27 and TRBJ2-7; 9 bases fit TRBD1. The CDR3 has 14 residues. The germline CDR1 and CDR2 sequences are MNHEY and SMNVEV (reference sequence). V lost 8 bases to trimming and J lost 0 bases; unmatched junction nucleotides: 5. For the CDR3, the DNA is TGTGCCAGCGGCCGGGACAGGGCCTCCTACGAGCAGTACTTC. This gives the protein CASGRDRASYEQYF.

This chain uses TRBV9 with TRBJ1-2; D unclear. CDR3 length equals 14 residues. Trimming took off 4 bases at V and 7 bases at J, with 17 bases between the two ends. The V gene's germline CDR1 is SGDLS and CDR2 YYNGEE. CDR3 DNA: TGTGCCAGCAGCCCCGGGGAGGGAAGTTCTGGCTACACCTTC. Translation gives CASSPGEGSSGYTF.

The rearrangement links TRBV19 to TRBJ1-5; 10 nucleotides agree with TRBD1. This CDR3 is 13 amino acids long. Losses at the gene ends were 7 bases for V and 7 bases for J; bases not matched to a gene: 4. Germline loops: CDR1 LNHDA, CDR2 SQIVND (reference sequence). The CDR3 sequence: CASTGTGDQPQHF. The CDR3 DNA sequence: TGTGCCAGTACAGGGACAGGGGACCAGCCCCAGCATTTT.

V usage is TRBV5-3 and J usage is TRBJ2-1, with D possibly being TRBD1 (5 bases). TRBV5-3 is assigned to the ORF class and has an uncertain function. V dropped 8 bases and J dropped 9 bases, with 21 bases sitting between them. The length of the CDR3 is 14 residues. CDR3 residues: CASTLGAGLGEQFF. The CDR3 bases are TGTGCCAGTACGTTAGGGGCAGGGCTGGGTGAGCAGTTCTTC.

This rearrangement joins TRBV30 to TRBJ1-2, with TRBD1 identical over 11 bases. CDR1 GTSNPN and CDR2 SVGIG come from the germline V gene (reference sequence). The junction had 9 bases not matched to a gene; V was cut back by 1 base and J by 5 bases. The CDR3 contains 16 residues. The DNA for the CDR3 is TGTGCCTGGAGTGGGAAAGGGACAGGGGGAGGGTATGGCTACACCTTC. Its translation is CAWSGKGTGGGYGYTF.

The V call is TRBV27, the J call TRBJ2-1; 11 bases align to TRBD2. Per the germline V gene, CDR1 is MNHEY and CDR2 is SMNVEV (reference sequence). CDR3 length: 15 amino acids. Germline trimming cut 5 bases from V and 9 bases from J; bases unmatched to any gene: 9. The DNA of the CDR3 is TGTGCCAGCAGTCTACTAGCGGGAGTGCAGGGTGAGCAGTTCTTC. It encodes CASSLLAGVQGEQFF.